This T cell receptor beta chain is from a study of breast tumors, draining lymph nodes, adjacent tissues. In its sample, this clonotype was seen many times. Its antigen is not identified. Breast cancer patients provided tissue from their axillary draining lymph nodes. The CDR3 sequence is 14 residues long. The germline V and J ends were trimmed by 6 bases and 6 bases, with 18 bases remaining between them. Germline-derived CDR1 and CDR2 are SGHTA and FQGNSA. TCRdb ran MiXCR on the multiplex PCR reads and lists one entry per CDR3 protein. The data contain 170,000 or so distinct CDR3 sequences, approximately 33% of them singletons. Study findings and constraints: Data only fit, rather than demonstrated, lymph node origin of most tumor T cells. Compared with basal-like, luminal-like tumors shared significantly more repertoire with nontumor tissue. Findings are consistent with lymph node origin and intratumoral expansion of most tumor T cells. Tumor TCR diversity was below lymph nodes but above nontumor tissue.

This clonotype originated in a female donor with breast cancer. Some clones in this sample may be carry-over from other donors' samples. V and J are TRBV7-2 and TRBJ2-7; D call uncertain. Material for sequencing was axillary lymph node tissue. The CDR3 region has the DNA TGTGCCAGCAGTTTAAGGCAGGCAGCCTTCGAGCAGTACTTC. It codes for CASSLRQAAFEQYF.